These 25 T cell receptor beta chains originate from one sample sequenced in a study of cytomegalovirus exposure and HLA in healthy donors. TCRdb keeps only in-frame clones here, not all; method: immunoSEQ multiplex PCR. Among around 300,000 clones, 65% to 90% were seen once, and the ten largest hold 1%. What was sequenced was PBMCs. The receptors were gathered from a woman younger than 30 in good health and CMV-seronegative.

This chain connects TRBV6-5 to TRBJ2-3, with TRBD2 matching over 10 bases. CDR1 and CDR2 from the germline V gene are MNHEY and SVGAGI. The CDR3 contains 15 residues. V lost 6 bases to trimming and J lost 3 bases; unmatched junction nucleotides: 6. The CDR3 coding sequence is TGTGCCAGCAGCTTAAGCGGGGGGGCAACAGATACGCAGTATTTT. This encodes CASSLSGGATDTQYF.

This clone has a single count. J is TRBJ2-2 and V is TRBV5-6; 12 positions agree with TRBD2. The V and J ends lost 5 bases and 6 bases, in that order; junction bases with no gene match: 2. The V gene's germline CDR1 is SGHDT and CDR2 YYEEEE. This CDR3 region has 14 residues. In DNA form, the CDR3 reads TGTGCCAGCAGGCTAGCGGGAGGGGCCGGGGAGCTGTTTTTT. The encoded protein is CASRLAGGAGELFF.

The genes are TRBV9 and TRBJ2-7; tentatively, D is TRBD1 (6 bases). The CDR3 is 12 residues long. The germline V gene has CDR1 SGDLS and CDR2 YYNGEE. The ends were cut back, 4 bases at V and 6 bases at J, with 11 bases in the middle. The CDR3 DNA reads TGTGCCAGCAGCAAAGGGGGTCTCGAGCAGTACTTC. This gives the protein CASSKGGLEQYF.

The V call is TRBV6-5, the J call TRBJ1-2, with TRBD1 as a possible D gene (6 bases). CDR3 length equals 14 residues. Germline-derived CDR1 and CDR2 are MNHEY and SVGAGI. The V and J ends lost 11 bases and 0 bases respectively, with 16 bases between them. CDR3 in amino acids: CACHRDTSNYGYTF. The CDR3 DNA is TGTGCCTGCCATCGGGACACCTCTAACTATGGCTACACCTTC.

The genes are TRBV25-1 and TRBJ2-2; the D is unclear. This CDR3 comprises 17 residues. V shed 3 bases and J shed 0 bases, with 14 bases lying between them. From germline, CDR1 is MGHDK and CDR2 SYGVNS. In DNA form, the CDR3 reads TGTGCCAGCAGTGATTACGTAAACCCTACGAACACCGGGGAGCTGTTTTTT. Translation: CASSDYVNPTNTGELFF.

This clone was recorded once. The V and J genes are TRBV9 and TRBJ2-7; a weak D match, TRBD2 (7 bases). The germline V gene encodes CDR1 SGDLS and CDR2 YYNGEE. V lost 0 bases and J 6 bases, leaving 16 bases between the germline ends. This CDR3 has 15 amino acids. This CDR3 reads CASSVGGGGNAEQYF. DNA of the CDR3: TGTGCCAGCAGCGTAGGAGGGGGAGGGAATGCCGAGCAGTACTTC.

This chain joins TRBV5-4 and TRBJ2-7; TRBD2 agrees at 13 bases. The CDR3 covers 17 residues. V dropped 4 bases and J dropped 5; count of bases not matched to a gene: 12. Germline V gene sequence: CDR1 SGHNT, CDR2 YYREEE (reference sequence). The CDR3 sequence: CASSRPGLAGVNDEQYF. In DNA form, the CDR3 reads TGTGCCAGCAGCCGTCCCGGACTAGCGGGAGTAAACGACGAGCAGTACTTC.

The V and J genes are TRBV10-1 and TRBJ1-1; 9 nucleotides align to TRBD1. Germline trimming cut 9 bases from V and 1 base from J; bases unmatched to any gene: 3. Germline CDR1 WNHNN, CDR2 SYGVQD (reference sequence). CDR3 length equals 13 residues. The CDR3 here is CASRDRENTEAFF. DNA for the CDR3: TGCGCCAGTAGGGACAGGGAGAACACTGAAGCTTTCTTT.

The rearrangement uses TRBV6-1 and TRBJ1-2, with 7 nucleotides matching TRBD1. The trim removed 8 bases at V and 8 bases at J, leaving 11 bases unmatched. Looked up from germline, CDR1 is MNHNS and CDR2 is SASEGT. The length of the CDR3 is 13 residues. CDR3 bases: TGTGCCAGCCGCCCTATTAGGGGGCAAGGCTACACCTTC. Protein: CASRPIRGQGYTF.

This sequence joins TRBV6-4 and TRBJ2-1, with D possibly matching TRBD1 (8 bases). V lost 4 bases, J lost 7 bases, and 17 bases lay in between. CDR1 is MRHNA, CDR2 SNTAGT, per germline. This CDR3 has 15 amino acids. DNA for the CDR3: TGTGCCAGCAGTGGGGGACAGGCGGGGGCAAATGAGCAGTTCTTC. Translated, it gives CASSGGQAGANEQFF.

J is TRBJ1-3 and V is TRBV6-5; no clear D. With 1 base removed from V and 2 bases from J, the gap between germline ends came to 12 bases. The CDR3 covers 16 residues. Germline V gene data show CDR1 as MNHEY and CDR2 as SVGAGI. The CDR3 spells CASSYWRGVAGNTIYF. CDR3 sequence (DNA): TGTGCCAGCAGTTACTGGCGGGGAGTAGCTGGAAACACCATATATTTT.

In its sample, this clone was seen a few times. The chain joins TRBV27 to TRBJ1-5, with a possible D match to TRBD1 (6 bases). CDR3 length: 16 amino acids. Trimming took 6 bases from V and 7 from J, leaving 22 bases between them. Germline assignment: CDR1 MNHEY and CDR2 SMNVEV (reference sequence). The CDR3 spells CASSTQQGGTDQPQHF. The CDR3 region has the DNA TGTGCCAGCAGCACTCAACAGGGTGGGACGGACCAGCCCCAGCATTTT.

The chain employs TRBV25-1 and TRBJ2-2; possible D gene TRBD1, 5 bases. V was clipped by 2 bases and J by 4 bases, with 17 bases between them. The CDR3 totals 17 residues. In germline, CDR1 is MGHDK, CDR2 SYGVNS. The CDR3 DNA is TGTGCCAGCAGTGAAAATGGGCTGACAGTCACCACCGGGGAGCTGTTTTTT. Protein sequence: CASSENGLTVTTGELFF.

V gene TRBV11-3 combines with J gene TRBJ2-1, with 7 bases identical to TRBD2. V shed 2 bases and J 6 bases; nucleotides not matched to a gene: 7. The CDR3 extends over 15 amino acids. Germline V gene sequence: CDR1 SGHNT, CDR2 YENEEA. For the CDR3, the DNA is TGTGCCAGCAGCTTATGGGAGGGCGGGCTCAATGAGCAGTTCTTC. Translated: CASSLWEGGLNEQFF. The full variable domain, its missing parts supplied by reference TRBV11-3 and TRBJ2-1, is EAGVVQSPRYKIIEKKQPVAFWCNPISGHNTLYWYLQNLGQGPELLIRYENEEAVDDSQLPKDRFSAERLKGVDSTLKIQPAELGDSAVYLCASSLWEGGLNEQFFGPGTRLTVL.

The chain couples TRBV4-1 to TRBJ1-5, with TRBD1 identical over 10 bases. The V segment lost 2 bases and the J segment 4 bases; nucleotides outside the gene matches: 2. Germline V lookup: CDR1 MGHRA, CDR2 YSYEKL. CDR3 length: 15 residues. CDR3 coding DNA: TGCGCCAGCAGCCAAAGGACAGGGGGTAATCAGCCCCAGCATTTT. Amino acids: CASSQRTGGNQPQHF.

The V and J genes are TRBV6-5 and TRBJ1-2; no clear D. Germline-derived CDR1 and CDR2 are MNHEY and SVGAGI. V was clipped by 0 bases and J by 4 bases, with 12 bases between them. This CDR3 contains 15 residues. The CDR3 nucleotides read TGTGCCAGCAGTTACTCACGGGAACCTGGCTATGGCTACACCTTC. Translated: CASSYSREPGYGYTF.

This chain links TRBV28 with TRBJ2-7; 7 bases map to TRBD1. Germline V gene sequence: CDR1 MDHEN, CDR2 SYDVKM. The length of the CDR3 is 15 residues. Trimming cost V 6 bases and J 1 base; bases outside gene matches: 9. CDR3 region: CASRLGQEYSYEQYF. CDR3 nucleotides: TGTGCCAGCAGACTAGGACAGGAGTATTCCTACGAGCAGTACTTC.

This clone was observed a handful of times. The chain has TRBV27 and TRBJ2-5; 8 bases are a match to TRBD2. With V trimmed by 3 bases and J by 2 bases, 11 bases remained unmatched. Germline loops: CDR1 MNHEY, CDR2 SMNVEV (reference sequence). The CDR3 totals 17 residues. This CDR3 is CASSFGSGGRRQETQYF. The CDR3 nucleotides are TGTGCCAGCAGTTTTGGGAGTGGCGGGAGGCGGCAAGAGACCCAGTACTTC.

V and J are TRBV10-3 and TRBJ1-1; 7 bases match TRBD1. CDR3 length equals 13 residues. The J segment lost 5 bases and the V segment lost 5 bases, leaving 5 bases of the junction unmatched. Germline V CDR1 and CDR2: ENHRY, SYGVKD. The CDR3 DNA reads TGTGCCATCAGTCCGACAGGGAGGACTGAAGCTTTCTTT. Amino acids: CAISPTGRTEAFF.

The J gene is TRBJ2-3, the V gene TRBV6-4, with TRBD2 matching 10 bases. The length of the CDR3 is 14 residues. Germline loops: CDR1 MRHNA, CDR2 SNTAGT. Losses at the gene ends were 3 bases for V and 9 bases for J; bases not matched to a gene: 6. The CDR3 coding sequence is TGTGCCAGCAGTGAGGGACTAGCGAGTCTCACGCAGTATTTT. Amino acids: CASSEGLASLTQYF.

The chain's CDR3 is CAIRGLVGAYEQYF. DNA for the CDR3: TGTGCCATCAGGGGACTAGTAGGGGCCTACGAGCAGTACTTC. The chain employs TRBV10-3 and TRBJ2-7, with 8 bases matching TRBD2. Germline CDR1 is ENHRY and CDR2 is SYGVKD. Trimming at V came to 6 bases and at J to 2 bases, leaving 6 bases not matched to a gene. The CDR3 extends over 14 amino acids.

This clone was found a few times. The CDR3, as DNA: TGTGCCAGCAGTGAAGTGGCAGGGGGTACCCTCTCTGGAAACACCATATATTTT. Translation: CASSEVAGGTLSGNTIYF. The chain uses TRBV6-1 and TRBJ1-3; 7 bases align to TRBD1. The length of the CDR3 is 18 residues. The V segment lost 1 base and the J segment 0 bases; nucleotides outside the gene matches: 9. Germline V CDR1 and CDR2: MNHNS, SASEGT.

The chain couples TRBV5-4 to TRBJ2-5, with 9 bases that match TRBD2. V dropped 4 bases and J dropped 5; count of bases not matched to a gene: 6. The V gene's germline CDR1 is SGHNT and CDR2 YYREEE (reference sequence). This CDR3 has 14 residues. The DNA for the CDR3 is TGTGCCAGCAGCCCCCTAGCGGGGCTGGAGACCCAGTACTTC. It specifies CASSPLAGLETQYF.

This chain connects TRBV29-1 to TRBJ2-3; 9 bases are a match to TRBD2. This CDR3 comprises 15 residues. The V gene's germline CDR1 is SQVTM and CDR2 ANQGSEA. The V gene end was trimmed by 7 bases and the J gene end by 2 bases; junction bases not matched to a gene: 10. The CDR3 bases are TGCAGCGGGGGGGGTCTAGCGGGACACACAGATACGCAGTATTTT. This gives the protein CSGGGLAGHTDTQYF.

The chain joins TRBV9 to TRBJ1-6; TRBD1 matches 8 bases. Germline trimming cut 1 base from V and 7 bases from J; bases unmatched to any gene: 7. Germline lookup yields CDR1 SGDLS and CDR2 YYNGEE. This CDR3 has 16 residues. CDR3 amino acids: CASSVTWTGSNSPLHF. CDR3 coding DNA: TGTGCCAGCAGCGTAACCTGGACAGGGTCCAATTCACCCCTCCACTTT.